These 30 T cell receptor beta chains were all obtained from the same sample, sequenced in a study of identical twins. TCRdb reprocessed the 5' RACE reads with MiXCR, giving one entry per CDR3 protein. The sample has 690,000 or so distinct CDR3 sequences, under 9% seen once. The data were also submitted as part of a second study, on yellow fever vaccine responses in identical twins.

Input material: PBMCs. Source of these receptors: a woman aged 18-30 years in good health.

This CDR3 is CSAPLVAGKGTKNIQYF. The CDR3 nucleotides are TGCAGTGCTCCTCTGGTAGCTGGGAAGGGGACCAAAAACATTCAGTACTTC. This rearrangement joins TRBV20-1 to TRBJ2-4; D is possibly TRBD1 (5 bases). There are 17 residues in the CDR3. Germline lookup yields CDR1 DFQATT and CDR2 SNEGSKA (reference sequence). Trimming left V 5 bases short and J 2 bases short, with 22 bases between.

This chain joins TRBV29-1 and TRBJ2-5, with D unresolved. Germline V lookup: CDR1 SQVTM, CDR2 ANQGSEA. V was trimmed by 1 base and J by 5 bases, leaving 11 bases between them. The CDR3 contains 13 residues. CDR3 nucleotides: TGCAGCGTTGAAGCCGTGGATTTCGAGACCCAGTACTTC. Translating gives CSVEAVDFETQYF.

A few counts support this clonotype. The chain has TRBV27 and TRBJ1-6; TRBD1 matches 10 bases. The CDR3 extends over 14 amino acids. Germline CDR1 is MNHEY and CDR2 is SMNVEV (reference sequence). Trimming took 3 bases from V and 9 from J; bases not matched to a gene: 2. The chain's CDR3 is CASSLWTGGSPLHF. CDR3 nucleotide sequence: TGTGCCAGCAGTTTGTGGACAGGGGGTTCACCCCTCCACTTT.

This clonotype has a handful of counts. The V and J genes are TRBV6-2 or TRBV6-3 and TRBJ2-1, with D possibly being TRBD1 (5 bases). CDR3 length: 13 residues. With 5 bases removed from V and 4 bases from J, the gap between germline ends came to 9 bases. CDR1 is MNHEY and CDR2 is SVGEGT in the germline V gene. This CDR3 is CASSTRGYNEQFF. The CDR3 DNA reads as TGTGCCAGCAGTACAAGGGGTTACAATGAGCAGTTCTTC.

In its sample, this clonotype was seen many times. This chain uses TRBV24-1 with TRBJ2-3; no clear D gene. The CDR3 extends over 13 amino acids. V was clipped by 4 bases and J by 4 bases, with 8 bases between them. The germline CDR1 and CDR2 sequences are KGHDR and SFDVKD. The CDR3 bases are TGTGCCACCAGTGACTGGTCCGCAGATACGCAGTATTTT. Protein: CATSDWSADTQYF.

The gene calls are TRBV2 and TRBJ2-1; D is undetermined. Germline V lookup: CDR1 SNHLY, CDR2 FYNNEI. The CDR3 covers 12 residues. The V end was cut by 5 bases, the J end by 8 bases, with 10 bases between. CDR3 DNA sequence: TGTGCCAGCAGTTTTCTCGGAGATGAGCAGTTCTTC. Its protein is CASSFLGDEQFF.

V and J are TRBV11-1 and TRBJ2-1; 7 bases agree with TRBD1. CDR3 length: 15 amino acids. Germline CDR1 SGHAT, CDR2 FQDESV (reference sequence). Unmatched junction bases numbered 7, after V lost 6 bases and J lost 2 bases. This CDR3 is CASSPPGTAYNEQFF. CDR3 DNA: TGTGCCAGCAGTCCCCCCGGGACAGCCTACAATGAGCAGTTCTTC.

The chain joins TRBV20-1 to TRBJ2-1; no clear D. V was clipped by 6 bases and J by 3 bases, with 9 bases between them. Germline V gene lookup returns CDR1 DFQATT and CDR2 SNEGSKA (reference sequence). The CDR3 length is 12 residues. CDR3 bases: TGCAGTGCCAAAAGGAACTACAATGAGCAGTTCTTC. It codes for CSAKRNYNEQFF.

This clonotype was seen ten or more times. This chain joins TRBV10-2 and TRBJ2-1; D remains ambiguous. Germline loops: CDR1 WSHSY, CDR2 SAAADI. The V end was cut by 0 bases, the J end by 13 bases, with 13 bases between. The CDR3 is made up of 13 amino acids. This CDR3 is CASSESRPTPQFF. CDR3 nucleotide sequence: TGCGCCAGCAGTGAGTCGCGACCGACCCCCCAGTTCTTC.

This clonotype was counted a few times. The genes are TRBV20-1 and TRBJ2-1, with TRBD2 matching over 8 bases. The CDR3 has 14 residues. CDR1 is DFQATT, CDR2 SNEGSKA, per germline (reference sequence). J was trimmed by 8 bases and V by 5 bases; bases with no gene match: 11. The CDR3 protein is CSAPVFGGAYEQFF. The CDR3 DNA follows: TGCAGTGCTCCCGTTTTCGGGGGGGCATATGAGCAGTTCTTC.

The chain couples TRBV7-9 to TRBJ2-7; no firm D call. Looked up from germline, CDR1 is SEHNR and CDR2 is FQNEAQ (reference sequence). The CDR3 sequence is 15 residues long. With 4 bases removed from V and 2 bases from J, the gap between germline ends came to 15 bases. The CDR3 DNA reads TGTGCCAGCAGCTCTTTAAGGGAAGAAACCTACGAGCAGTACTTC. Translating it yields CASSSLREETYEQYF.

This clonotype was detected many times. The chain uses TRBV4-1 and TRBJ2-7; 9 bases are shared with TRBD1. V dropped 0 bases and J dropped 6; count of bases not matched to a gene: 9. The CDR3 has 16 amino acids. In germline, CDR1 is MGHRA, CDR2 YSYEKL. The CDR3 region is CASSQDPDRGSSEQYF. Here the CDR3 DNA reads TGCGCCAGCAGCCAAGATCCGGACAGGGGTTCGTCCGAGCAGTACTTC.

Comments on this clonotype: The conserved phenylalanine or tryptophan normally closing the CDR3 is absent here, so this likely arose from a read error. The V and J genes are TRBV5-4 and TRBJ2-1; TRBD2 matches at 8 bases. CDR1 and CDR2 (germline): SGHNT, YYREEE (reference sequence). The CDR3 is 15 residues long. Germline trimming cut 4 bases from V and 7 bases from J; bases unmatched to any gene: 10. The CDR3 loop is CASSLGLAGVNEQFL. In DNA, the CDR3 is TGTGCCAGCAGCCTAGGACTAGCAGGGGTTAATGAGCAGTTCCTC.

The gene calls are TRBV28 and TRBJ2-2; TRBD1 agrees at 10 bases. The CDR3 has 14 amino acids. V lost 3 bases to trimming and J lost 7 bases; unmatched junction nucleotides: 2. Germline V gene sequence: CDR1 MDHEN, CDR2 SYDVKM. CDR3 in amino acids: CASSLGQGHGELFF. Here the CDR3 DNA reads TGTGCCAGCAGTTTGGGACAGGGGCACGGGGAGCTGTTTTTT.

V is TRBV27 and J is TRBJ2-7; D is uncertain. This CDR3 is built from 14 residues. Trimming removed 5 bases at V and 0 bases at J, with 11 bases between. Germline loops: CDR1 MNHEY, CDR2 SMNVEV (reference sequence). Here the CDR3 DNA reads TGTGCCAGCAGTGACGGGTTAAGCTCCTACGAGCAGTACTTC. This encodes CASSDGLSSYEQYF.

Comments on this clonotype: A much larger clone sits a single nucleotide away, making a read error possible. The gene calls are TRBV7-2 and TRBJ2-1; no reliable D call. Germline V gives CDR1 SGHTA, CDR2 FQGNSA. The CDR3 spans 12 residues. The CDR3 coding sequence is TGTGCCACCAGCTTTGAGTTTGGTGAGCAGTTCTTC. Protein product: CATSFEFGEQFF. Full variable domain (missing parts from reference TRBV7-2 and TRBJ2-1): GAGVSQSPSNKVTEKGKDVELRCDPISGHTALYWYRQSLGQGLEFLIYFQGNSAPDKSGLPSDRFSAERTGGSVSTLTIQRTQQEDSAVYLCATSFEFGEQFFGPGTRLTVL.

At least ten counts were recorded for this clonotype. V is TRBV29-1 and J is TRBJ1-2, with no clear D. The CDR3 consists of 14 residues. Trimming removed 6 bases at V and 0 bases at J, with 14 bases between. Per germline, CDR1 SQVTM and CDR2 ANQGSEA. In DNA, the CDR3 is TGCAGCGTACTTTCCTGGGAGGCTAACTATGGCTACACCTTC. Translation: CSVLSWEANYGYTF.

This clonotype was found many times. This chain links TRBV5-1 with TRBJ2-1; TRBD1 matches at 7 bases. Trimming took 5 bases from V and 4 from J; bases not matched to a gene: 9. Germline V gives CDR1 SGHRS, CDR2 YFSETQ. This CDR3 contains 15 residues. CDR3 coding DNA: TGCGCCAGCAGTGTACAGGGGATAGCGTACAATGAGCAGTTCTTC. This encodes CASSVQGIAYNEQFF.

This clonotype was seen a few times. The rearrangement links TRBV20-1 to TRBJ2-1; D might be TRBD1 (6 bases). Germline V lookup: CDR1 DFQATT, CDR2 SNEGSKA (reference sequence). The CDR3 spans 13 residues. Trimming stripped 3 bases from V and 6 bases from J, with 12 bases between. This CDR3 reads CSASGTQGNEQFF. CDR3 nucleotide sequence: TGCAGTGCTAGTGGGACACAGGGCAATGAGCAGTTCTTC.

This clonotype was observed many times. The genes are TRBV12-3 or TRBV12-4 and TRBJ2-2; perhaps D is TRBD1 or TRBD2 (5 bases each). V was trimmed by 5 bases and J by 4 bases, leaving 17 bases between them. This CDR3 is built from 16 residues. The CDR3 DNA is TGTGCCAGCAGTCCAACCGACAGTGCGGGCACCGGGGAGCTGTTTTTT. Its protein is CASSPTDSAGTGELFF.

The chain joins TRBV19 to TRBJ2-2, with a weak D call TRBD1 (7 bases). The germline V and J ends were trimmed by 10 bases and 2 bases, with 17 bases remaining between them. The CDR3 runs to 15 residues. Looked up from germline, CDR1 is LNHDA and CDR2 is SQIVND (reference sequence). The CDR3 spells CATRTGGVNTGELFF. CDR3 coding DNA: TGTGCCACTCGGACAGGAGGGGTTAACACCGGGGAGCTGTTTTTT.

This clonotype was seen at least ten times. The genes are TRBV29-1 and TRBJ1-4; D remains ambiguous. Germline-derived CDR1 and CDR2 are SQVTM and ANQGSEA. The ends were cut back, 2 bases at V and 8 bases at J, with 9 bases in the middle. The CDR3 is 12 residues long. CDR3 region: CSVETAPEKLFF. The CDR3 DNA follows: TGCAGCGTTGAAACAGCCCCCGAAAAACTGTTTTTT.

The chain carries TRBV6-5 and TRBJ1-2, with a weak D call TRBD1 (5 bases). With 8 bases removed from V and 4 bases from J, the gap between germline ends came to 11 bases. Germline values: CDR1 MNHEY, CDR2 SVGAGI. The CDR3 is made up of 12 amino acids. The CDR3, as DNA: TGTGCCAGCTCGGGCAGGGCCTATGGCTACACCTTC. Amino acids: CASSGRAYGYTF.

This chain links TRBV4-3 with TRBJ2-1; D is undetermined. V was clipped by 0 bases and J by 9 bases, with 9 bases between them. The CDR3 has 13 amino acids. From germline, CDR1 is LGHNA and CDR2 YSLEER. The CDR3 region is CASSQDSGREQFF. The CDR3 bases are TGCGCCAGCAGCCAAGATTCGGGCCGTGAGCAGTTCTTC.

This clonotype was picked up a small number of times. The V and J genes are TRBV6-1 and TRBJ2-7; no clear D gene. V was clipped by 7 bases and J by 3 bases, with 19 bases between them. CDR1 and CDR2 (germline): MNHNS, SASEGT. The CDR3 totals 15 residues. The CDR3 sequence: CASTLETTLRYEQYF. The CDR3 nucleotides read TGTGCCAGCACCCTTGAAACGACACTACGCTACGAGCAGTACTTC.

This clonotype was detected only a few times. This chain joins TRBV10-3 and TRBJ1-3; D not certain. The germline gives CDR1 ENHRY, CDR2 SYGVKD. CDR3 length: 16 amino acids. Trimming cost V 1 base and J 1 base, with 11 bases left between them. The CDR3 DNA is TGTGCCATCAGTGAGTTTCACGAAGGGTCTGGAAACACCATATATTTT. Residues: CAISEFHEGSGNTIYF.

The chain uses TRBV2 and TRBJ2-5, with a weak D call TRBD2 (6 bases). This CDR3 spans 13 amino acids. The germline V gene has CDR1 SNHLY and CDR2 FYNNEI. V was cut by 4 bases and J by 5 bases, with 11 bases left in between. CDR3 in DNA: TGTGCCAGCAGTGGGGAGGAGCGGGAGACCCAGTACTTC. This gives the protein CASSGEERETQYF.

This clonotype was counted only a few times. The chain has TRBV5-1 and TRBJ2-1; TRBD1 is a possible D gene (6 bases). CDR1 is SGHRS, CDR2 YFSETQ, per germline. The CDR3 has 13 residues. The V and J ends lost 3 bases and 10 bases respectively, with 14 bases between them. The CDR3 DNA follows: TGCGCCAGCAGCTGGACGCCCGGGACAGAGCAGTTCTTC. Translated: CASSWTPGTEQFF.

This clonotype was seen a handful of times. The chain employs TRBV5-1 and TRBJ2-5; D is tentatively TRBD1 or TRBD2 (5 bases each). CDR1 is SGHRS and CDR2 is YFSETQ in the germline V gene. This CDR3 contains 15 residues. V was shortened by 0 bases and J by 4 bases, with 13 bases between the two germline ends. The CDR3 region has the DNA TGCGCCAGCAGCTTGGAAGGGACCTATGGAGAGACCCAGTACTTC. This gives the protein CASSLEGTYGETQYF.

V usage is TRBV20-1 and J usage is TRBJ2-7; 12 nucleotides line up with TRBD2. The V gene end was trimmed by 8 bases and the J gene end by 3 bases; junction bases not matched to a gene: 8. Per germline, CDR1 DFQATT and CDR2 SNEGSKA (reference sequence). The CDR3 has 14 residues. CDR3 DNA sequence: TGCAGTACCGAGGCTAGCGGGGGGGACTACGAGCAGTACTTC. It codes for CSTEASGGDYEQYF.